This TCR beta chain stems from a study of spatial heterogeneity in lung cancer. Study-wide context: Where present, follow-up PBMC were sequenced a median of roughly 2 years after resection. On average, each unique TCR and UMI combination appeared more than ten times in raw reads.

General study results and limits: Ubiquitous expanded tumor TCRs were seen in blood more at resection than at follow-up.

This clonotype was seen repeatedly, ten times or more. No antigen is known for it. TCR cDNA molecules each carried a unique molecular identifier. TCRdb re-called the 5' RACE reads with MiXCR, one entry per CDR3 protein. The table shows 40,000 to 45,000 distinct CDR3 sequences, with roughly 20% occurring only once. Time point indicated: blood at routine non-recurrence follow-up after resection. With 3 bases clipped from V and 5 bases from J, the junction kept 5 bases outside the gene matches. This CDR3 contains 14 residues. The germline V gene encodes CDR1 SGHAT and CDR2 FQNNGV. The sequence derives from a female donor with early-stage non-small cell lung cancer. The V call is TRBV11-2, the J call TRBJ2-5; 8 bases map to TRBD1. This specimen was PBMCs, taken at follow-up. The CDR3 reads CASSFRGRMETQYF. In DNA, the CDR3 is TGTGCCAGCAGCTTCAGGGGGCGGATGGAGACCCAGTACTTC.